This T cell receptor beta chain emerged from a study of T cells after yellow fever vaccination. Overall study context: SMART-Seq v4 Ultra Low Input prepared the low-cell-number fractions.

The CDR3 is made up of 14 amino acids. V was cut by 3 bases and J by 6 bases, with 14 bases left in between. Germline CDR1 KGHSH, CDR2 LQKENI. TCRdb reprocessed the 5' RACE reads with MiXCR, giving one entry per CDR3 protein. Of under 400,000 distinct CDR3 sequences in the sample, around an eighth were seen once. This sequence joins TRBV18 and TRBJ1-1; D is perhaps TRBD1 (5 bases). This TCR was recovered from a man aged 18 to 30 who received the YFV17D yellow fever vaccine. The source material was CD4+ T cells sorted from PBMCs, sampled 15 days after the yellow fever booster vaccination. CDR3 sequence: CASSPLGDSAEAFF. CDR3 nucleotides: TGTGCCAGCTCACCTCTCGGGGACTCAGCTGAAGCTTTCTTT.